This TCR beta chain was obtained from a study of patients and donors after allogeneic stem cell transplantation. MiXCR, applied by TCRdb to the RT-PCR reads, yields one record per CDR3 protein. The data contain about 210,000 distinct CDR3 sequences, less than 50% of them singletons. Trimming removed 5 bases at V and 4 bases at J, with 11 bases between. Per the germline V gene, CDR1 is SEHNR and CDR2 is FQNEAQ (reference sequence). The CDR3 is made up of 13 amino acids. The sequenced sample was blood, either unsorted or a sorted T cell fraction (not recorded which). The sequence was obtained from a human donor who was either an allogeneic HSCT recipient or a stem cell or donor lymphocyte infusion donor (not recorded which). It is not recorded whose cells these are; they may come from a transplant donor. This chain links TRBV7-9 with TRBJ1-2, with D unclear. The CDR3 here is CASSHGSRYGYTF. The CDR3 nucleotides read TGTGCCAGCAGCCACGGGAGTCGCTATGGCTACACCTTC.